This T cell receptor beta chain was captured by sequencing in a study of human T cells and chemical hapten exposure. Study-level information: Across samples, TCR yields varied, mostly owing to small differences in pooled library volumes.

This clonotype has a count of ten or more. Its antigen is unidentified. Time point given: healthy volunteer bleed at 6 weeks. Whole blood that had not been fractionated was the source of extracted total RNA. Per the original data handling: There were a median of approximately 100,000 TCRs per sample, with a range from about 23,224 to 690,600. One entry per CDR3 protein results from TCRdb running MiXCR on the RACE reads. TCRdb assigned the V and J calls; the authors' analysis was not used. The sample yields over 35,000 distinct CDR3 sequences, about 4% seen once. Study-level results: Sensitizing with DPC caused no change in TCRs above 1 in 1000 frequency.

Sequencing was carried out using whole blood. The receptor was isolated from a human donor in good health. Some clones in this sample may be carry-over from other donors' samples.

The CDR3 reads CASSRPANYGYTF. The CDR3 DNA reads TGTGCCAGCAGTCGGCCAGCTAACTATGGCTACACCTTC. The chain has TRBV12-3 or TRBV12-4 and TRBJ1-2; the D is unclear. The ends were cut back, 5 bases at V and 0 bases at J, with 7 bases in the middle. CDR3 size: 13 residues.